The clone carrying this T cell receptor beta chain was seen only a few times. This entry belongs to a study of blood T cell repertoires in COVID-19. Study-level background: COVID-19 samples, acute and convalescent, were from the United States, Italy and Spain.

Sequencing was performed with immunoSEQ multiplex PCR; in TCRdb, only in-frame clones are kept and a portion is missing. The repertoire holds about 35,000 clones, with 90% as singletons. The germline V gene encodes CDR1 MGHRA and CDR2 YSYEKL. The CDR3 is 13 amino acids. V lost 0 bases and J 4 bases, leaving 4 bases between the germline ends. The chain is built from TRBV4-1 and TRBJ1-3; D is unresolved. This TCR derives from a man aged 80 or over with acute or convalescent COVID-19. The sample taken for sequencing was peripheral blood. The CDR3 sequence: CASSQDQGNTIYF. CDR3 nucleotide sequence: TGCGCCAGCAGCCAAGATCAAGGAAACACCATATATTTT.